This TCR beta chain came from a study of T-cell memory formation after mild COVID-19. For the study at large: TCR clusters were largely donor specific. Whole-study findings and limits: Second-wave clones peaking on day 37 lacked confirmed SARS-CoV-2 specificity. CD4+ contracting clones were mainly CM and EM; CD8+ ones, EMRA.

This CDR3 spans 13 amino acids. Germline V gene data show CDR1 as DFQATT and CDR2 as SNEGSKA (reference sequence). Trimming at V came to 3 bases and at J to 2 bases, leaving 3 bases not matched to a gene. UMIs and sample barcodes were carried by the TCR alpha and TCR beta cDNA libraries that 5'RACE produced using constant-segment primers. TCRdb called the 5' RACE reads again in MiXCR, with one record for every CDR3 protein. The table lists fewer than 40,000 distinct CDR3 sequences, over 10% of them singletons. Of note for this clonotype: Its specificity is unknown.

This chain links TRBV20-1 with TRBJ2-5, with 7 bases matching TRBD2. The TCR sequence derives from a man aged 18 to 29 who had mild COVID-19 (a few samples of this study predate the infection). Cell type and time point are not known. Material for sequencing was PBMCs or a T cell subset sorted from them (not recorded which). As DNA, the CDR3 is TGCAGTGCTAGTGCAGCGGGACAAGAGACCCAGTACTTC. Amino acid sequence: CSASAAGQETQYF.